Listed below are T cell receptor beta chains from one sample, sequenced in a study of neoadjuvant nivolumab and ipilimumab in lung cancer. Method: immunoSEQ multiplex PCR; TCRdb's copy keeps in-frame clones and lacks some. The sample has roughly 20,000 clones; approximately 81% are singletons. The sample was peripheral blood, taken before neoadjuvant nivolumab, alone or with ipilimumab. The receptors come from an adult with non-small cell lung cancer. The CDR3 runs from the conserved cysteine through the conserved F or W. Each record gives: V gene, J gene, D gene, clone size, CDR3 DNA, CDR3 protein. D genes are given only for firm matches. Expanded clones get a size class; other rows say once, few or many, or leave the size out.

V: TRBV4-2
J: TRBJ2-3
D: NA
size: NA
DNA: TGTGCCAGCAGCCAAGATGGCGCGGGTATCACAGATACGCAGTATTTT
CDR3: CASSQDGAGITDTQYF

V: TRBV7-7
J: TRBJ2-3
D: NA
size: NA
DNA: TGTGCTAGCAGCTTAGGGAGCGGGTCTAGCACAGATACGCAGTATTTT
CDR3: CASSLGSGSSTDTQYF

V: TRBV5-6
J: TRBJ1-4
D: NA
size: NA
DNA: TGTGCCAGCAGCCCGACGGCCTCAACTAATGAAAAACTGTTTTTT
CDR3: CASSPTASTNEKLFF

V: TRBV30
J: TRBJ1-2
D: NA
size: NA
DNA: TGTGCCTGGAGCGAGGTTTACTATGGCTACACCTTC
CDR3: CAWSEVYYGYTF

V: TRBV11-2
J: TRBJ2-1
D: NA
size: NA
DNA: TGTGCCAGCAGCCCTGAGGTGAGGCGATACAATGAGCAGTTCTTC
CDR3: CASSPEVRRYNEQFF

V: TRBV30
J: TRBJ2-5
D: TRBD2
size: NA
DNA: TGTGCCTTAGCGGGAGGGCCGGAGACCCAGTACTTC
CDR3: CALAGGPETQYF

V: TRBV20-1
J: TRBJ1-2
D: TRBD1
size: once
DNA: TGCAGTGTGGGCAGGGGGTATGGCTACACCTTC
CDR3: CSVGRGYGYTF

V: TRBV15
J: TRBJ2-7
D: NA
size: NA
DNA: TGTGCCACCAGCAGAGATGCGCCTGCCTACGAGCAGTACTTC
CDR3: CATSRDAPAYEQYF

V: TRBV7-3
J: TRBJ1-1
D: NA
size: NA
DNA: TGTGCCAGCAGCTTAAATGAAGGGGGTACGGGGCTAGCTTTCTTT
CDR3: CASSLNEGGTGLAFF

V: TRBV11-3
J: TRBJ1-3
D: NA
size: few
DNA: TGTGCCAGCAGCCGAATAGGCTCTGGAAACACCATATATTTT
CDR3: CASSRIGSGNTIYF

V: TRBV2
J: TRBJ2-7
D: TRBD1
size: NA
DNA: TGTGCCAGCAGTGAAGGTACAGGGGGTTTCTACGAGCAGTACTTC
CDR3: CASSEGTGGFYEQYF

V: TRBV7-2
J: TRBJ2-5
D: TRBD2
size: NA
DNA: TGTGCCAGCACCCTGGGGGGGGTTGAGACCCAGTACTTC
CDR3: CASTLGGVETQYF

V: TRBV5-1
J: TRBJ2-7
D: TRBD2
size: NA
DNA: TGCGCCAGCAGCGTGACGGGACTAGCATCCTACGAGCAGTACTTC
CDR3: CASSVTGLASYEQYF

V: TRBV9
J: TRBJ1-5
D: NA
size: medium-sized
DNA: TGTGCCAGCAGCGCTAGTCCGGGTGGGGGCAATCAGCCCCAGCATTTT
CDR3: CASSASPGGGNQPQHF

V: TRBV10-3
J: TRBJ2-2
D: TRBD2
size: NA
DNA: TGTGCCATCACTAGCGGGAGTGATATCGGGGAGCTGTTTTTT
CDR3: CAITSGSDIGELFF

V: TRBV11-2
J: TRBJ1-2
D: NA
size: NA
DNA: TGTGCCAGCAGCTCAGGGATGTATGGCTACACCTTC
CDR3: CASSSGMYGYTF

V: TRBV10-1
J: TRBJ1-1
D: NA
size: NA
DNA: TGCGCCAGCAGTAGAGGGGCTAACACTGAAGCTTTCTTT
CDR3: CASSRGANTEAFF

V: TRBV9
J: TRBJ1-1
D: NA
size: few
DNA: TGTGCCAGCAGCCTGAGCTCCAGGGGTCAGAACACTGAAGCTTTCTTT
CDR3: CASSLSSRGQNTEAFF

V: TRBV27
J: TRBJ1-1
D: NA
size: NA
DNA: TGTGCCAGCAGTCCTCACGGGGGGGAAACTGAAGCTTTCTTT
CDR3: CASSPHGGETEAFF

V: TRBV6-4
J: TRBJ2-6
D: NA
size: NA
DNA: TGTGCCAGCAGTGACACAGGGTCTGGGGCCAACGTCCTGACTTTC
CDR3: CASSDTGSGANVLTF

V: TRBV7-8
J: TRBJ2-7
D: NA
size: NA
DNA: TGTGCCAGCAGCTTACGGCCATCCTACGAGCAGTACTTC
CDR3: CASSLRPSYEQYF

V: TRBV6-6
J: TRBJ2-7
D: TRBD2
size: NA
DNA: TGTGCCAGCAGTTACCTCAGCGGGACCCGCTACGAGCAGTACTTC
CDR3: CASSYLSGTRYEQYF

V: TRBV6-1
J: TRBJ1-5
D: NA
size: NA
DNA: TGTGCCAGCAGTGAAGCTGGGACCGCTTTTAATCAGCCCCAGCATTTT
CDR3: CASSEAGTAFNQPQHF

V: TRBV5-1
J: TRBJ2-4
D: TRBD1
size: few
DNA: TGCGCCAGCAGCCCCGGGACAGGGAGAATGGGAAACATTCAGTACTTC
CDR3: CASSPGTGRMGNIQYF

V: TRBV7-9
J: TRBJ1-3
D: TRBD1
size: NA
DNA: TGTGCCAGCAGCGAAGCGGACAGGGAAGAGTATTTT
CDR3: CASSEADREEYF

V: TRBV30
J: TRBJ2-1
D: TRBD2
size: NA
DNA: TGTGCCTGGATGGGACTAGCGGGAGCTGGCAATGAGCAGTTCTTC
CDR3: CAWMGLAGAGNEQFF

V: TRBV7-9
J: TRBJ2-7
D: TRBD2
size: NA
DNA: TGTGCCAGCAGCTTAGGTTCTAGCGGGACCCACGAGCAGTACTTC
CDR3: CASSLGSSGTHEQYF

V: TRBV6-5
J: TRBJ1-5
D: TRBD1
size: NA
DNA: TGTGCCAGCAGACGACAGGGCAGCAATCAGCCCCAGCATTTT
CDR3: CASRRQGSNQPQHF

V: TRBV7-9
J: TRBJ1-2
D: NA
size: NA
DNA: TGTGCCAGCAGCCCACTGGTGGGAGGTTCTAACTATGGCTACACCTTC
CDR3: CASSPLVGGSNYGYTF

V: TRBV11-2
J: TRBJ1-1
D: NA
size: NA
DNA: TGTGCCAGCAGCCAAGTGGGGGACGCTTTGAACACTGAAGCTTTCTTT
CDR3: CASSQVGDALNTEAFF

V: TRBV28
J: TRBJ2-7
D: NA
size: NA
DNA: TGTGCCAGCAGTTTCCCTCATTCCTACGAGCAGTACTTC
CDR3: CASSFPHSYEQYF

V: TRBV25-1
J: TRBJ2-7
D: TRBD1
size: NA
DNA: TGTGCCAGCAGTCCGGGACAGAGCCCTTACGAGCAGTACTTC
CDR3: CASSPGQSPYEQYF

V: TRBV6-5
J: TRBJ2-3
D: TRBD2
size: NA
DNA: TGTGCCAGCAGTTTTAGCGGGAGGGATGTAGGAGATACGCAGTATTTT
CDR3: CASSFSGRDVGDTQYF

V: TRBV7-2
J: TRBJ2-1
D: NA
size: NA
DNA: TGTGCCAGCAGCTCACCAGAGTACAATGAGCAGTTCTTC
CDR3: CASSSPEYNEQFF

V: TRBV5-1
J: TRBJ1-3
D: TRBD1
size: NA
DNA: TGCGCCAGCAGCCTGGGCCGAGGGGGCGCCGGAAACACCATATATTTT
CDR3: CASSLGRGGAGNTIYF

V: TRBV6-4
J: TRBJ2-3
D: NA
size: NA
DNA: TGTGCCAGCAGTGCCGCCACAGGGACAGATACGCAGTATTTT
CDR3: CASSAATGTDTQYF

V: TRBV30
J: TRBJ1-3
D: NA
size: NA
DNA: TGTGCCTGGAGTGTTAGTCGAGGAAACACCATATATTTT
CDR3: CAWSVSRGNTIYF

V: TRBV5-4
J: TRBJ2-2
D: NA
size: NA
DNA: TGTGCCAGCAGCGTGGACAGCATGAACACCGGGGAGCTGTTTTTT
CDR3: CASSVDSMNTGELFF

V: TRBV30
J: TRBJ2-5
D: NA
size: NA
DNA: TGTGCCTGGACCACCGGAGGGACCCAGTACTTC
CDR3: CAWTTGGTQYF

V: TRBV11-3
J: TRBJ2-7
D: NA
size: NA
DNA: TGTGCCAGCAGCTTAAGTATGGGGGTCTACGAGCAGTACTTC
CDR3: CASSLSMGVYEQYF

V: TRBV11-1
J: TRBJ2-3
D: NA
size: NA
DNA: TGTGCCAGCAGCTTAGGGGGACTAGATACGCAGTATTTT
CDR3: CASSLGGLDTQYF

V: TRBV18
J: TRBJ1-4
D: NA
size: NA
DNA: TGTGCCAGCTTCACCAGTATCGGAGGGGAACTGTTTTTT
CDR3: CASFTSIGGELFF

V: TRBV11-1
J: TRBJ2-5
D: TRBD2
size: NA
DNA: TGTGCCAGCAGCTTGCAAGGGACTAGCGGACCGTACCAAGAGACCCAGTACTTC
CDR3: CASSLQGTSGPYQETQYF

V: TRBV28
J: TRBJ2-7
D: TRBD1
size: NA
DNA: TGTGCCAGCAATAGACAGGGGTTCTCCTACGAGCAGTACTTC
CDR3: CASNRQGFSYEQYF

V: TRBV9
J: TRBJ2-3
D: NA
size: NA
DNA: TGTGCCAGCAGCCCACGGGACTCCCCGCGAGATACGCAGTATTTT
CDR3: CASSPRDSPRDTQYF